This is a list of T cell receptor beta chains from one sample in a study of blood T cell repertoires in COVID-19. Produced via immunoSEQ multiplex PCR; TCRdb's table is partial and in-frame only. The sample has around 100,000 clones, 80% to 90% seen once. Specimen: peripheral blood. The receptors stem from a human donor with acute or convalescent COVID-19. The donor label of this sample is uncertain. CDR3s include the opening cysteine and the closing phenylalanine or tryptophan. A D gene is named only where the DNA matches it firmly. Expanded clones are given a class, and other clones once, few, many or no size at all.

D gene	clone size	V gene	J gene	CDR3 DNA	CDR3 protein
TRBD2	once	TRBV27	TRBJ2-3	TGTGCCAGCAGTACAAGCGGGGCCGACACAGATACGCAGTATTTT	CASSTSGADTDTQYF
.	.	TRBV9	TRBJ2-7	TGTGCCAGCAGCGTAGGGCAGGGGAAGGGCTACGAGCAGTACTTC	CASSVGQGKGYEQYF
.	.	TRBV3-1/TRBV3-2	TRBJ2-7	TGTGCCAGCAGCCAGTCTAGAAGAAGCTCCTACGAGCAGTACTTC	CASSQSRRSSYEQYF
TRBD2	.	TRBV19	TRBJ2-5	TGTGCCAGTAGTCAGGTAGCGGGGGGCCAAGAGACCCAGTACTTC	CASSQVAGGQETQYF
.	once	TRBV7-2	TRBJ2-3	TGTGCCAGCAGCCCGCAGGCAGATACGCAGTATTTT	CASSPQADTQYF
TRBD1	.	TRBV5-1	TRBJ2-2	TGCGCCAGCAGCCCCCCGGGACAGGGAGGAGCCGGGGAGCTGTTTTTT	CASSPPGQGGAGELFF
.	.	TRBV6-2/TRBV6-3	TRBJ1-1	TGTGCCAGCAGTTTTCGAATACAGCGGTCTGAAGCTTTCTTT	CASSFRIQRSEAFF
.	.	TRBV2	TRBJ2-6	TGTGCCAGCAGTGGGAGCTACTCTGGGGCCAACGTCCTGACTTTC	CASSGSYSGANVLTF
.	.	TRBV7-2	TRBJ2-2	TGTGCCAGCAGCACCGGACAGCGCGCGCGGGAGCTGTTTTTT	CASSTGQRARELFF
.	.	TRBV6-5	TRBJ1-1	TGTGCCAGCAGCCTGCGGGGAGGAACTGAAGCTTTCTTT	CASSLRGGTEAFF
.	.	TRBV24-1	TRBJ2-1	TGTGCCACCAGTGATCCAGGACAGACCAACAATGAGCAGTTCTTC	CATSDPGQTNNEQFF
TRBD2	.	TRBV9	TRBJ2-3	TGTGCCAGCAGCGTGAGCGGGGGCACAGATACGCAGTATTTT	CASSVSGGTDTQYF
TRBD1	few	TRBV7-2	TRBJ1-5	TGTGCCAGCAGCGAGACAGGGGTTGGAAATCAGCCCCAGCATTTT	CASSETGVGNQPQHF
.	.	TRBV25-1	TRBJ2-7	TGTGCCAGCAGTCAAGCGGGTTCCTACGAGCAGTACTTC	CASSQAGSYEQYF
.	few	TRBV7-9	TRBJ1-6	TGTGCCAGCAGCTTCGGGCGGGAAAATTCACCCCTCCACTTT	CASSFGRENSPLHF
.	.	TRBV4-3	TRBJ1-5	TGCGCCAGCAGCCAAGTTAGGGGTGTTGGACAGCCCCAGCATTTT	CASSQVRGVGQPQHF
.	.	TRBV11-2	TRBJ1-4	TGTGCCAGCAGCTTAGGAGTCTTGGGCCCAACTAATGAAAAACTGTTTTTT	CASSLGVLGPTNEKLFF
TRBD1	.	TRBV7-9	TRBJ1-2	TGTGCCAGCAGCTTCCAGGGACAGGTGACGGATGGCTACACCTTC	CASSFQGQVTDGYTF
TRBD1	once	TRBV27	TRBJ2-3	TGTGCCAGCAGAACAAACAGGGGGCTCGACGTAGATACGCAGTATTTT	CASRTNRGLDVDTQYF
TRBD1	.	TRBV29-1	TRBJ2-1	TGCAGCGTTTCCGGGACAGGGTCCTACAATGAGCAGTTCTTC	CSVSGTGSYNEQFF
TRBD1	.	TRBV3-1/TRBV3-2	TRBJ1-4	TGTGCCAGCAGTCTACTCAGGGGGCGTAGTGAAAAACTGTTTTTT	CASSLLRGRSEKLFF
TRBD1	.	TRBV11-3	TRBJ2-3	TGTGCCAGCAGCTTATTTGGACAGGGGGCAGGGGATACGCAGTATTTT	CASSLFGQGAGDTQYF
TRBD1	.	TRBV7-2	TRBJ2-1	TGTGCCAGCAGCTCGATGTGGGACAGGCGATACAATGAGCAGTTCTTC	CASSSMWDRRYNEQFF
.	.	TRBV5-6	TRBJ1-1	TGTGCCAGCAGCGGACAGTGGGCCACTGAAGCTTTCTTT	CASSGQWATEAFF
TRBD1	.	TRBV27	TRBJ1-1	TGTGCCAGCACCGTCCCCCTCGGGACAGGGTCCACTGAAGCTTTCTTT	CASTVPLGTGSTEAFF